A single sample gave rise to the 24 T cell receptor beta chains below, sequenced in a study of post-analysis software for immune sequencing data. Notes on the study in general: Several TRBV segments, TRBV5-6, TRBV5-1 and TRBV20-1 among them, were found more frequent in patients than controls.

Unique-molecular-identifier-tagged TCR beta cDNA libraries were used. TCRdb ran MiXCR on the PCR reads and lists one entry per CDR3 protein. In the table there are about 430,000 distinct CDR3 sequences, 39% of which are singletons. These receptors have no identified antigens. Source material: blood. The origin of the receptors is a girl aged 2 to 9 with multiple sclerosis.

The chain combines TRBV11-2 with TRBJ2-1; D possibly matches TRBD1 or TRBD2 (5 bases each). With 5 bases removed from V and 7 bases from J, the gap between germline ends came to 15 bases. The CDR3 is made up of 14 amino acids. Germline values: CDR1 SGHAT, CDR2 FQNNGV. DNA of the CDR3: TGTGCCAGCAGCCCTACTTCGTGGGGGAATGAGCAGTTCTTC. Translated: CASSPTSWGNEQFF.

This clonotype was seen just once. This chain's CDR3 is CAISEPVYNYGYTF. The CDR3 DNA sequence: TGTGCCATCAGTGAGCCTGTTTATAACTATGGCTACACCTTC. This chain uses TRBV10-3 with TRBJ1-2; D is undetermined. CDR3 length: 14 amino acids. The V end was cut by 2 bases, the J end by 1 base, with 8 bases between. Germline CDR1 reads ENHRY; CDR2 reads SYGVKD.

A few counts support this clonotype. This CDR3 reads CASSQLAGAHNEQFF. CDR3 nucleotides: TGTGCCAGCAGTCAACTAGCGGGAGCACACAATGAGCAGTTCTTC. The rearrangement links TRBV6-2 or TRBV6-3 to TRBJ2-1; 11 nucleotides match TRBD2. Germline loops: CDR1 MNHEY, CDR2 SVGEGT. This CDR3 is built from 15 residues. With V trimmed by 5 bases and J by 5 bases, 5 bases remained unmatched.

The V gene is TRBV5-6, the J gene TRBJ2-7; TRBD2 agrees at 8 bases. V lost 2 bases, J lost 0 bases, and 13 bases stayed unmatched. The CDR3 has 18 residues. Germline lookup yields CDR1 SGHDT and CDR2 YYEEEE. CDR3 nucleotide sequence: TGTGCCAGCAGCTTATTAATCGCGGGGGGTAAGGTCTCCTACGAGCAGTACTTC. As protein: CASSLLIAGGKVSYEQYF.

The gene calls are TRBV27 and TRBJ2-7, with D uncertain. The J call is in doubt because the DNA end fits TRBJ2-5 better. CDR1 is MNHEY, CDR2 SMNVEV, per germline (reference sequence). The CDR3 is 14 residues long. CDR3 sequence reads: CASSLFSTDETQYF. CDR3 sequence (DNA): TGTGCCAGCAGTTTATTTTCTACAGACGAGACCCAGTACTTC.

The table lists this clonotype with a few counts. The CDR3 DNA reads TGCAGTGCTAGAGATGTACTAGCGTCAGATACGCAGTATTTT. It codes for CSARDVLASDTQYF. The V call is TRBV20-1, the J call TRBJ2-3; 7 bases match TRBD2. With 0 bases clipped from V and 4 bases from J, the junction kept 4 bases outside the gene matches. The CDR3 loop spans 14 amino acids. Germline values: CDR1 DFQATT, CDR2 SNEGSKA (reference sequence).

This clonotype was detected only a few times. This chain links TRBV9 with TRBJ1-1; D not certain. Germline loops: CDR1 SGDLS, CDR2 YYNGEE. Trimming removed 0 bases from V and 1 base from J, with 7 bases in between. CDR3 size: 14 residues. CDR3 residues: CASSVGLGNTEAFF. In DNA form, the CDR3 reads TGTGCCAGCAGCGTAGGCTTAGGGAACACTGAAGCTTTCTTT.

The CDR3 DNA follows: TGTGCCAGCAGCTGGACTGGCTACGAGCAGTACTTC. Translation gives CASSWTGYEQYF. The V gene is TRBV7-2, the J gene TRBJ2-5; tentative D call: TRBD2 (5 bases). The J call is doubtful: the DNA matches TRBJ2-7 better. The germline CDR1 and CDR2 sequences are SGHTA and FQGNSA. The length of the CDR3 is 12 residues.

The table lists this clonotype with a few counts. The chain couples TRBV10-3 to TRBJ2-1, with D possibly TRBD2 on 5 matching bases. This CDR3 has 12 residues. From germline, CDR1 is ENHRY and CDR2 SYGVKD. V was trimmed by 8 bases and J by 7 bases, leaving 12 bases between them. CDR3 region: CAILDFSNEQFF. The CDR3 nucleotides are TGTGCCATCCTGGACTTCTCGAATGAGCAGTTCTTC.

As DNA, the CDR3 is TGCGCCAGCAGCCAAGTGTGGGGAAATCAGCCCCAGTATTTT. Translated: CASSQVWGNQPQYF. The V gene is TRBV4-3, the J gene TRBJ1-5; D is unclear. The end of the DNA aligns better with TRBJ2-3, so the J call may be wrong. Germline V lookup: CDR1 LGHNA, CDR2 YSLEER. The CDR3 consists of 14 residues.

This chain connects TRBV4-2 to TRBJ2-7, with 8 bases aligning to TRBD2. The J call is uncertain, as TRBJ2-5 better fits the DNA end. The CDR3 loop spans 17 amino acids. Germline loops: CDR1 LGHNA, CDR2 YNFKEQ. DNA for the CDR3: TGTGCCAGCAGCCAAGGTAGCAGACTAGCGAGAGCGGAGACCCAGTACTTC. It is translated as CASSQGSRLARAETQYF.

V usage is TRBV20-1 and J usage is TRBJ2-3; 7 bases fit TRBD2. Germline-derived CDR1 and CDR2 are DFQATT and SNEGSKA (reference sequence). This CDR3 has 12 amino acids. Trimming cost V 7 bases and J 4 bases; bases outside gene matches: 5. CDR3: CSGREFADTQYF. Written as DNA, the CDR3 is TGCAGTGGGCGGGAGTTCGCAGATACGCAGTATTTT.

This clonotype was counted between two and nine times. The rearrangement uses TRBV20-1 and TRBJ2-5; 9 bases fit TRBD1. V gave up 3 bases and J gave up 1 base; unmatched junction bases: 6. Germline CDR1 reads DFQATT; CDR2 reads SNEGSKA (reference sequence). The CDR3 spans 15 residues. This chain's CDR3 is CSASDSQGAQETQYF. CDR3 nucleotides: TGCAGTGCTAGTGACTCACAGGGGGCCCAAGAGACCCAGTACTTC.

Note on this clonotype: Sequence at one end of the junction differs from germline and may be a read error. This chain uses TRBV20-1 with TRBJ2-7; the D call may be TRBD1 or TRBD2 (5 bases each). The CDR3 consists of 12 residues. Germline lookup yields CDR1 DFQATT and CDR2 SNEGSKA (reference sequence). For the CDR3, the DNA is TGCAGTGCCCAAGGGACCTCCGACGAGCAGTACTTC. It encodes CSAQGTSDEQYF.

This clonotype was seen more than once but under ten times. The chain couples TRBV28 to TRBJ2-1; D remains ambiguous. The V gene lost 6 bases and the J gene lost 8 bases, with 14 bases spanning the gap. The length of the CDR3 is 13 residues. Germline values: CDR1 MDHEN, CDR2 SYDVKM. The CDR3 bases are TGTGCCAGCAGCCGGATCTACTTGGATGAGCAGTTCTTC. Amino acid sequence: CASSRIYLDEQFF.

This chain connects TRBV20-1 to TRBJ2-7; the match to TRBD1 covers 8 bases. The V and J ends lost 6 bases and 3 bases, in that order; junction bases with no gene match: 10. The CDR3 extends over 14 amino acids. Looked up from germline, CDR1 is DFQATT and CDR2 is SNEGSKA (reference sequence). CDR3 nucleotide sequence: TGCAGTGCGCTAGTATCCAGGGGGCACTACGAGCAGTACTTC. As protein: CSALVSRGHYEQYF.

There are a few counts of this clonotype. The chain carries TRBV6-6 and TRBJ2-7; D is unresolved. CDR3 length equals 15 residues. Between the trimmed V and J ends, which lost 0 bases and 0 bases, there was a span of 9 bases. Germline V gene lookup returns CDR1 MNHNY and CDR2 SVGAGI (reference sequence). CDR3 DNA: TGTGCCAGCAGTTACTCTCTCCTGAGCTCCTACGAGCAGTACTTC. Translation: CASSYSLLSSYEQYF.

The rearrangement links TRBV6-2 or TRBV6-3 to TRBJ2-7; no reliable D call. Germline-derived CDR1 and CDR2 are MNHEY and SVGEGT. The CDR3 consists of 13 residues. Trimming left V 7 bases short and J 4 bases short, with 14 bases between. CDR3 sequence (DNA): TGTGCCAGCAAGACCTACCCCAATTACGAGCAGTACTTC. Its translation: CASKTYPNYEQYF.

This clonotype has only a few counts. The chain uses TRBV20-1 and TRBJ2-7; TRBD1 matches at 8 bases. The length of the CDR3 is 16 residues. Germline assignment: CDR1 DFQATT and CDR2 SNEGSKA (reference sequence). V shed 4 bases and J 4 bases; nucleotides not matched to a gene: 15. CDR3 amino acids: CSANGGRGRKPYEQYF. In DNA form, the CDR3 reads TGCAGTGCTAACGGGGGCAGGGGGCGCAAACCTTACGAGCAGTACTTC.

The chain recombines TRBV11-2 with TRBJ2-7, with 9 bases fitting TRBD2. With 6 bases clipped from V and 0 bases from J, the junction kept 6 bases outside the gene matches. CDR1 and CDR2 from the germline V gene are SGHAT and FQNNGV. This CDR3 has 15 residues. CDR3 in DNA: TGTGCCAGCAGTCTTAGCGGGAGTTTCTCCTACGAGCAGTACTTC. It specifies CASSLSGSFSYEQYF.

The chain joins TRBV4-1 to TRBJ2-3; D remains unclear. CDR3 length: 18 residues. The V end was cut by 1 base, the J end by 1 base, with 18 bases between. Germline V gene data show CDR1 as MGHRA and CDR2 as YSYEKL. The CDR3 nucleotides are TGCGCCAGCAGCCAAGGAGTAGCCCATTCTCGGGGCACAGATACGCAGTATTTT. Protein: CASSQGVAHSRGTDTQYF.

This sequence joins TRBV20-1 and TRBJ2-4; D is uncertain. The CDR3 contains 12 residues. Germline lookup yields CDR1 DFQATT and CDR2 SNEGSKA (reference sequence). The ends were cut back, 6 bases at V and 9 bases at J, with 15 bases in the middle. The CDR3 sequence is CSAPGPTGIQYF. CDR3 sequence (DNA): TGCAGTGCCCCGGGCCCGACCGGCATTCAGTACTTC.

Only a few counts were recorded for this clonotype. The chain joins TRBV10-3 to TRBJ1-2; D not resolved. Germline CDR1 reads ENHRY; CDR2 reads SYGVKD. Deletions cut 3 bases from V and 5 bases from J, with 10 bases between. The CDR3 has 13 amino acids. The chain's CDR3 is CAISDSLAYGYTF. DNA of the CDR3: TGTGCCATCAGTGATTCCCTAGCGTATGGCTACACCTTC.

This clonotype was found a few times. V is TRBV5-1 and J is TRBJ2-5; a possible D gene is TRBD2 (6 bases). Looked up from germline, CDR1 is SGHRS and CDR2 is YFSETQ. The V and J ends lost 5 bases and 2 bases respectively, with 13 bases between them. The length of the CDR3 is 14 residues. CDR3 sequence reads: CASSPRLGQETQYF. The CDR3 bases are TGCGCCAGCAGTCCTAGACTAGGGCAAGAGACCCAGTACTTC.